The rows below give T cell receptor beta chains drawn from one sample of a study of T cells after yellow fever vaccination. TCRdb independently ran MiXCR on the 5' RACE reads; one entry per CDR3 protein. The sample contains nearly 300,000 distinct CDR3 sequences, about 10% of which appear only once. The material sequenced was CD4+ T cells sorted from PBMCs, taken 5 days after the yellow fever booster vaccination. Receptor source: a man aged 18 to 35 who received the YFV17D yellow fever vaccine. Both conserved end residues are part of each CDR3. For some rows the clone size is stated as once, few or many, or as a class when expanded; others skip it.

>TRBJ2-5|few|TRBV6-2/TRBV6-3
CASSYLQQETQYF
>TRBJ2-5|few|TRBV7-8
CASSEGTVQETQYF
>TRBJ1-2|NA|TRBV12-3/TRBV12-4
CASSPPFTGKWGYTF
>TRBJ1-1|NA|TRBV6-1
CASITGTGSSEAFF
>TRBJ2-1|few|TRBV4-1
CASSQDFAGTVNEQFF
>TRBJ1-1|NA|TRBV5-1
CASSLAGGAGYTEAFF
>TRBJ2-7|few|TRBV25-1
CASSDWEPYEQYF
>TRBJ2-3|many|TRBV12-3/TRBV12-4
CASSPSGGDGDTQYF
>TRBJ2-5|NA|TRBV7-9
CASSWGRDQYF
>TRBJ2-5|NA|TRBV12-3/TRBV12-4
CASSREHRETQYF
>TRBJ2-7|NA|TRBV20-1
CSARGSGGAEQYF
>TRBJ1-5|few|TRBV6-2/TRBV6-3
CASSGFLGNQPQHF
>TRBJ1-2|NA|TRBV4-1
CASSHPINRGLPNYGYTF
>TRBJ2-3|few|TRBV7-9
CASGRKDTQYF
>TRBJ1-4|NA|TRBV11-2
CASSSPGRPNEKLFF
>TRBJ2-7|many|TRBV5-6
CASSPGQDEQYF
>TRBJ2-4|many|TRBV29-1
CSVETQAKNIQYF
>TRBJ2-3|few|TRBV5-1
CASSLAAGATTDTQYF
>TRBJ2-3|NA|TRBV11-2
CASSLVFSDTDTQYF
>TRBJ2-6|many|TRBV2
CASSETRAGANVLTF